This record looks at one TCR beta chain sequence and its context. What it recognizes is unknown. The data originate from a study of PD-1 blockade in classical Hodgkin lymphoma. Regarding the study as a whole: Significantly greater TCR diversity emerged by C4D1 in CD4+ cells but not CD8+ cells.

Relapse after autologous stem cell transplantation occurred in every patient, and brentuximab vedotin exposure varied. This CDR3 contains 17 residues. V was clipped by 0 bases and J by 6 bases; unmatched bases: 10. Germline CDR1 is LGHNA and CDR2 is YSLEER. Repertoires were generated with immunoSEQ multiplex PCR, while TCRdb's copy carries only in-frame clones and drops some. Of around 45,000 clones listed, 65% to 85% are singletons. This rearrangement joins TRBV4-3 to TRBJ2-1; 8 nucleotides align to TRBD2. The source was peripheral blood mononuclear cells (PBMCs), collected before the second cycle of nivolumab. The clonotype was recovered from a human donor with classical Hodgkin lymphoma. The CDR3 coding sequence is TGCGCCAGCAGCCAAGATCCTCTCGCGGGGGGATCCAATGAGCAGTTCTTC. This encodes CASSQDPLAGGSNEQFF.